These T cell receptor beta chains were read from a single sample in a study of control samples from healthy donors and cancer patients. Sequenced by immunoSEQ multiplex PCR; TCRdb stores in-frame clones only, minus some. Found here are approximately 150,000 clones, approximately 94% of them singletons; the top ten hold roughly 13%. Sequences were obtained from blood. The receptor source for this set is a man aged 40-50 years in good health. CDR3s include the opening cysteine and the closing phenylalanine or tryptophan. The order of the fields is clone size, D gene, J gene, V gene, CDR3 protein, CDR3 DNA. D genes are given only for firm matches. Size is omitted from some rows. Given values are once, few, many or a class for expanded clones.

>-|-|TRBJ2-1|TRBV10-1
CASSSGTSNWFF
TGCGCCAGCAGTTCCGGGACATCTAATTGGTTCTTC
>-|TRBD2|TRBJ2-1|TRBV4-1
CASGAGGSFYNEQFF
TGCGCCAGCGGGGCGGGGGGTAGTTTCTACAATGAGCAGTTCTTC
>-|-|TRBJ2-6|TRBV11-2
CASSLDSAGANVLTF
TGTGCCAGCAGCTTAGATAGTGCTGGGGCCAACGTCCTGACTTTC
>-|-|TRBJ1-1|TRBV11-2
CASSLTGGGVMNTEAFF
TGTGCCAGCTCACTCACGGGGGGCGGGGTTATGAACACTGAAGCTTTCTTT
>-|TRBD2|TRBJ2-7|TRBV18
CASSPLGLAGGYEQYF
TGTGCCAGCTCACCGTTGGGACTAGCGGGAGGCTACGAGCAGTACTTC
>-|-|TRBJ1-6|TRBV27
CASSFLAGSNSPLHF
TGTGCCAGCAGTTTTCTGGCAGGGAGTAATTCACCCCTCCACTTT
>-|TRBD1|TRBJ2-1|TRBV7-2
CASSSLGTGGMHEQFF
TGTGCCAGCAGCTCTCTAGGGACAGGGGGCATGCATGAGCAGTTCTTC
>once|TRBD2|TRBJ2-1|TRBV10-2
CASYSGGVTNEQFF
TGCGCCAGTTACAGCGGGGGGGTGACCAATGAGCAGTTCTTC
>-|TRBD1|TRBJ2-7|TRBV5-6
CASSGDRDRGDEQYF
TGTGCCAGCAGCGGCGACCGGGACAGGGGTGACGAGCAGTACTTC
>-|TRBD2|TRBJ2-7|TRBV9
CASSVLAGYGQYF
TGTGCCAGCAGCGTCCTAGCGGGATACGGGCAGTACTTC
>-|-|TRBJ1-2|TRBV12-3/TRBV12-4
CASSLGRNYGYTF
TGTGCCAGCAGCCTCGGACGGAACTATGGCTACACCTTC
>few|-|TRBJ2-2|TRBV11-2
CASSLLTGELFF
TGTGCCAGCAGCTTACTCACCGGGGAGCTGTTTTTT
>-|TRBD2|TRBJ2-1|TRBV5-1
CASSLSGERFVEQFF
TGCGCCAGCAGCTTGAGCGGGGAAAGGTTCGTAGAGCAGTTCTTC
>-|-|TRBJ1-5|TRBV9
CASSVALEKPQHF
TGTGCCAGCAGCGTAGCTTTGGAAAAGCCCCAGCATTTT
>-|-|TRBJ1-2|TRBV11-2
CASSLARQVSYGYTF
TGTGCCAGCAGCTTGGCCCGACAGGTCTCCTATGGCTACACCTTC
>-|TRBD1|TRBJ1-3|TRBV15
CATSRRLQGHSGNTIYF
TGTGCCACCAGCAGAAGATTACAGGGGCACTCTGGAAACACCATATATTTT
>-|-|TRBJ1-5|TRBV18
CASSPSSNQPQHF
TGTGCCAGCTCACCGTCGAGCAATCAGCCCCAGCATTTT
>-|-|TRBJ2-3|TRBV5-1
CASSLERSSNTQYF
TGCGCCAGCAGCTTGGAAAGGTCGTCAAATACGCAGTATTTT
>once|-|TRBJ1-3|TRBV18
CASYTQSSGNTIYF
TGTGCCAGCTACACACAGAGCTCTGGAAACACCATATATTTT
>-|-|TRBJ1-2|TRBV29-1
CSVDIPSIGYTF
TGCAGCGTTGACATACCGTCTATCGGCTACACCTTC
>-|-|TRBJ2-7|TRBV28
CASSFVGTGSYEQYF
TGTGCCAGCAGTTTCGTTGGTACAGGCTCCTACGAGCAGTACTTC